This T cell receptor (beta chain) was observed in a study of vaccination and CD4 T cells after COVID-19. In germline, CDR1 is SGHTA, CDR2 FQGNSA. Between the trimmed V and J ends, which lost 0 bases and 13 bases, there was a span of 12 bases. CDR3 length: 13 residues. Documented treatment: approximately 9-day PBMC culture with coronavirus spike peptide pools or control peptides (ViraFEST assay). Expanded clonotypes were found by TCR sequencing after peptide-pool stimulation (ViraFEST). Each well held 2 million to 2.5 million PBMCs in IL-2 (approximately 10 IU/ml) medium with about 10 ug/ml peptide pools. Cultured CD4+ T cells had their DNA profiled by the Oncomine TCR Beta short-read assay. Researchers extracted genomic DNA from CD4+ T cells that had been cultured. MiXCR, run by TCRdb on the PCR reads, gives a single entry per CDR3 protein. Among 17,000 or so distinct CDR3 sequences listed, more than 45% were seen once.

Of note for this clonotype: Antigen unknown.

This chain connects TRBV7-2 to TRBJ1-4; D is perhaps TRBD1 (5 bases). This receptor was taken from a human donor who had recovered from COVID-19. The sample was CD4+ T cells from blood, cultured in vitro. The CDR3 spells CASSLAWQGGLFF. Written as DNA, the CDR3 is TGTGCCAGCAGCTTAGCGTGGCAGGGAGGACTGTTTTTT.